This T cell receptor beta chain originates from a study of shared T cell receptors in the human thymus. Trimming cost V 3 bases and J 4 bases; bases outside gene matches: 5. CDR3 length equals 15 residues. Germline V gives CDR1 SGHNT, CDR2 YYREEE (reference sequence). This table comes from immunoSEQ multiplex PCR, and its TCRdb copy is limited to in-frame clones, with some not included. This sample has just under 550,000 clones, with around 78% found just once. Separately, the same data were catalogued under a study of human thymus T cells.

Sequencing used thymocytes. This sequence joins TRBV5-4 and TRBJ1-3, with 9 bases fitting TRBD1. The TCR originated in a boy under two years old with a congenital heart defect. In DNA form, the CDR3 reads TGTGCCAGCAGCTCCGGGACAGGGAACGGAAACACCATATATTTT. It is translated as CASSSGTGNGNTIYF.